This record concerns one T cell receptor beta chain sequence. This clone was observed once. This receptor's antigen is unknown. The sample holds no much larger clone one base away, and base qualities are not on file. This record belongs to a study of blood T cell repertoires in COVID-19 (TCRdb year 2020). Concerning the study at large: Samples covering the acute and convalescent phases of COVID-19 were provided by collaborators in the United States, Italy and Spain. The sample metadata nearly always contained a de-identified subject ID, COVID-19 status, age in years and sex. Samples were obtained from the ongoing ImmuneRACE study (first 160 participants) and from roughly 1,300 subjects provided by 6 global collaborators. The repertoires were made available in a free public database intended to serve as a resource for research on the immune response to SARS-CoV-2. Deeply sampled blood TCRbeta repertoires from subjects exposed to, actively infected with, or recovered from COVID-19 were included in the dataset. Where available, HLA class I and class II types were obtained from metadata supplied by the sample provider rather than from assay-based typing. The material from the prospective study consisted of cDNA or gDNA derived from T cells, B-cell-depleted T cells, or PBMCs.

Each collaborating institution followed its own protocols to collect whole blood in K2EDTA tubes. For TCRbeta analysis, collaborators shipped samples in one of three forms: frozen whole blood, isolated PBMCs, or DNA extracted from either of those sample types. Overall study outcomes, separate from this receptor: How much clinical and demographic metadata was included differed by source and by participant, and the metadata was provided uncurated.

V sheds 0 bases and J sheds 5 bases, leaving 10 bases between their ends. Sequences GTSNPN (CDR1) and SVGIG (CDR2) are obtained from the germline V gene (reference sequence). The CDR3 sequence holds 13 residues, the cysteine and phenylalanine included. Only CDR3 DNA remains: 39 bases, in frame from the first base. The immunoSEQ Assay, a bias-controlled multiplex PCR, was used to amplify TCRbeta CDR3 regions from genomic DNA. Under the source paper's analysis protocol: Nucleated cell counts per sample were estimated from amplification of reference gene primers within the assay. Sequence reads were collapsed and filtered to measure the absolute abundance of every unique TCRbeta CDR3 rearrangement. For each sample, productive Simpson clonality was calculated as the square root of Simpson's diversity index over productive rearrangements. TCRdb's version of the immuneACCESS table is confined to in-frame rearrangements and falls short of the full clone set. An unresolved V gene accounts for under half of the shortfall where checked; the remainder is of unknown origin. V and J calls plus clone size are reproduced from that table; the DNA served to infer D and trimming. Across this sample there are fewer than 250,000 clones, with 70% to 90% seen only once. The top ten hold roughly 4.1% of the sample.

The clonotype comes from a middle-aged man with acute or convalescent COVID-19. Here the chain combines TRBV30 and TRBJ2-5; no D segment can be confidently identified. Sequencing was performed on peripheral blood. Here the CDR3 is given as CAWSVGARETQYF. The nucleotide sequence is given as TGTGCCTGGAGTGTTGGAGCAAGGGAGACCCAGTACTTC.